This TCR beta chain was captured in a study of CXCR3-negative and CXCR3-positive naive CD8 T cells. The study, taken as a whole, reports: CXCR3-positive naive cells had TRB CDR3s that were more hydrophobic than CXCR3-negative naive cells had. Both naive subsets had comparably high diversity; memory CD8+ cells much lower.

The study made its TRB cDNA libraries by 5' RACE, adding UMI labels. From the 5' RACE reads, TCRdb lists one entry per CDR3 protein and no DNA. Its clone listing holds about 120,000 distinct CDR3 sequences. Concerning this clonotype itself: Its antigen remains unknown.

Germline-derived CDR1 and CDR2 are SGHAT and FQDESV (reference sequence). There are 13 residues in the CDR3. The chain uses TRBV11-1 and TRBJ2-7; as DNA is missing, the TRBD1 call by TCRdb cannot be tested. The receptor was isolated from a human donor in good health. Some clones in this sample may be carry-over from other donors' samples. Sequences were obtained from naive CXCR3+ CD8+ T cells from blood. Documented subset: CD45RO-CCR7+CD27+CD95- naive CD8+ T cells expressing CXCR3 (TNR3+). The CDR3: CASSLGQWGEQYF. The full variable domain, its missing parts supplied by reference TRBV11-1 and TRBJ2-7, is EAEVAQSPRYKITEKSQAVAFWCDPISGHATLYWYRQILGQGPELLVQFQDESVVDDSQLPKDRFSAERLKGVDSTLKIQPAELGDSAMYLCASSLGQWGEQYFGPGTRLTVT.